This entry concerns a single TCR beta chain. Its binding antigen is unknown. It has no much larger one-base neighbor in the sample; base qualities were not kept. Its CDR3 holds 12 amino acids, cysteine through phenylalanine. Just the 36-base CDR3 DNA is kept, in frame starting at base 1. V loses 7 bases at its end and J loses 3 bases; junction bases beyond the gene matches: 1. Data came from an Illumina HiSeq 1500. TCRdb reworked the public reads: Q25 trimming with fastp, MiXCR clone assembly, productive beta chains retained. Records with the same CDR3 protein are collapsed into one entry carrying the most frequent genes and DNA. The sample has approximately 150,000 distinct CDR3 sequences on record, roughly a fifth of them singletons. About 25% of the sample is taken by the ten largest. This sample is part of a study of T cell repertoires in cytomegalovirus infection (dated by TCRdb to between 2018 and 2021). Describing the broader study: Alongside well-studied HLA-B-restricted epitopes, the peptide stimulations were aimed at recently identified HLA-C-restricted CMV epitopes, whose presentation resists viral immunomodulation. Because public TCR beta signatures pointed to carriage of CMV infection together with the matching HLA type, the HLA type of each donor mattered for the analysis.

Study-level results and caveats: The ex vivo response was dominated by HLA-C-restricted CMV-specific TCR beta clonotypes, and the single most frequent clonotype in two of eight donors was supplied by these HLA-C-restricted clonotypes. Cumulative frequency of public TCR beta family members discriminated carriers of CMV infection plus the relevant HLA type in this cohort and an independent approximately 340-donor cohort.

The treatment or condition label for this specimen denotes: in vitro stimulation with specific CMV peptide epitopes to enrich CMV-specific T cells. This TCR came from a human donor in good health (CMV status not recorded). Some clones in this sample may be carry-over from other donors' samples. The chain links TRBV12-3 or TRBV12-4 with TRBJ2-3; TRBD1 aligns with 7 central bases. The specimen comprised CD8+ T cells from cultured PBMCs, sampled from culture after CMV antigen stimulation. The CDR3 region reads CASKTGTDTQYF. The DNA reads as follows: TGTGCCAGCAAGACAGGGACAGATACGCAGTATTTT.